The T cell receptor beta chain under discussion was sequenced for a study of T-cell memory formation after mild COVID-19. The CDR3 sequence is 13 residues long. TCRdb re-called the 5' RACE reads with MiXCR, one entry per CDR3 protein. Of roughly 380,000 distinct CDR3 sequences in the sample, around 28% were seen once. The source material was PBMCs or a T cell subset sorted from them (not recorded which). This sequence joins TRBV21-1 and TRBJ2-7; TRBD1 is the table's D call, not checked against the DNA. TRBV21-1 is termed a pseudogene. The TCR sequence derives from an adult woman who had mild COVID-19 (a few samples of this study predate the infection). Cell type and time point are not known. As DNA, the CDR3 is TGTGCCAGCCGGGACAGGGTGTTCTACGAGCAGTACTTC. Amino acid sequence: CASRDRVFYEQYF.